This T cell receptor beta chain came from a study of human T cells and chemical hapten exposure. Overall study: Sensitization applied 2% DPC to approximately 2 cm by approximately 2 cm of upper inner arm skin.

Individual cDNA molecules in this library carried unique molecular identifiers. TCRdb reanalysed the RACE reads using MiXCR and keeps one entry per CDR3 protein. The sample includes some 70,000 distinct CDR3 sequences, 9.5% to 12% of them seen just once. This clonotype was counted only a few times. Its antigen is not known. With V trimmed by 5 bases and J by 4 bases, 7 bases remained unmatched. The CDR3 extends over 14 amino acids. The germline V gene has CDR1 DFQATT and CDR2 SNEGSKA (reference sequence). Study-wide results and limits: TCRs exceeding a frequency of 1 in 1000 stayed unchanged under DPC sensitization.

Indicated time point: pre-sensitization, week 0. Treatment in this sample: therapeutic diphenylcyclopropenone sensitization with weekly scalp DPC. The chain joins TRBV20-1 to TRBJ2-4, with 8 bases matching TRBD1. Here the sequenced sample was whole blood, taken in connection with sensitization to the hapten diphenylcyclopropenone (DPC). This TCR was recovered from a woman aged 45 to 65 with alopecia areata. Some clones in this sample may be carry-over from other donors' samples. CDR3 nucleotides: TGCAGTGCTCAAAAGGGACAGGAAAAAAACATTCAGTACTTC. Protein sequence: CSAQKGQEKNIQYF.